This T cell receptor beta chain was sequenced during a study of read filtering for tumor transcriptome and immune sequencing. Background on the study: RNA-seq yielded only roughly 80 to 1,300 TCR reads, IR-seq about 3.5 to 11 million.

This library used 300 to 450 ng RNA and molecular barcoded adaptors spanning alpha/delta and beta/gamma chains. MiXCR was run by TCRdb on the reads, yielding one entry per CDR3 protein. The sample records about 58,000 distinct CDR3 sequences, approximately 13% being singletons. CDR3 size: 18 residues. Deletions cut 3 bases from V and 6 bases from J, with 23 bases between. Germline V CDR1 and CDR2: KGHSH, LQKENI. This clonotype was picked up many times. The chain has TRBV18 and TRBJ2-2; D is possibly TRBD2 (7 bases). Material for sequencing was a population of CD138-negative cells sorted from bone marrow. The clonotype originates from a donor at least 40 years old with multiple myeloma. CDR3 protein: CASSPRGIQGTIPGELFF. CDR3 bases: TGTGCCAGCTCACCCCGGGGGATCCAGGGGACTATCCCCGGGGAGCTGTTTTTT.